This is a list of T cell receptor beta chains from one sample in a study of T-cell memory formation after mild COVID-19. TCRdb passed the 5' RACE reads through MiXCR, listing each CDR3 protein once. This table holds about 140,000 distinct CDR3 sequences, roughly 15% found once. Sequencing input: PBMCs or a T cell subset sorted from them (not recorded which). The receptors originated from an adult woman who had mild COVID-19 (a few samples of this study predate the infection). Cell type and time point are not known. CDR3s include the opening cysteine and the closing phenylalanine or tryptophan. The D gene is left open where the match is weak. Size is stated for part of the rows, as once, few or many counts, or as a class when the clone is expanded.

V gene	D gene	clone size	J gene	CDR3 protein	CDR3 DNA
TRBV20-1	NA	few	TRBJ2-1	CSASVGGSRLNEQFF	TGCAGTGCTAGCGTAGGGGGGTCTAGGCTCAATGAGCAGTTCTTC
TRBV20-1	NA	few	TRBJ2-3	CSARVGADTQYF	TGCAGTGCTAGAGTAGGGGCAGATACGCAGTATTTT
TRBV11-2	TRBD1	NA	TRBJ1-6	CASTQWGQGAPGDSPLHF	TGTGCCAGCACCCAATGGGGACAGGGGGCACCAGGGGATTCACCCCTCCACTTT
TRBV6-6	NA	NA	TRBJ2-5	CASSYRLASQTQYF	TGTGCCAGCAGTTACCGCCTAGCGAGCCAGACCCAGTACTTC
TRBV12-3/TRBV12-4	NA	few	TRBJ2-7	CASSHDTYGPYEQYF	TGTGCCAGCAGTCATGACACTTACGGCCCCTACGAGCAGTACTTC
TRBV12-3/TRBV12-4	NA	few	TRBJ2-7	CASSLAATVEQYF	TGTGCCAGCAGTCTAGCCGCAACCGTGGAGCAGTACTTC
TRBV2	NA	NA	TRBJ2-2	CAKMRGMTGELFF	TGTGCAAAAATGCGGGGAATGACCGGGGAGCTGTTTTTT
TRBV7-9	NA	few	TRBJ2-7	CASSGGAGVYEQYF	TGTGCCAGCAGCGGAGGGGCGGGTGTTTACGAGCAGTACTTC
TRBV5-4	TRBD2	NA	TRBJ2-3	CASSRDYKYTDTQYF	TGTGCCAGCAGCCGGGACTACAAGTACACAGATACGCAGTATTTT
TRBV27	NA	NA	TRBJ2-7	CASSPRGTRYEQYF	TGTGCCAGCAGCCCTCGAGGGACACGGTACGAGCAGTACTTC
TRBV19	NA	few	TRBJ1-1	CASSYDRNTEAFF	TGTGCCAGTAGTTACGACAGGAACACTGAAGCTTTCTTT
TRBV4-3	TRBD2	once	TRBJ2-1	CASSQGPLTSGSAEEQFF	TGCGCCAGCAGCCAAGGCCCCCTTACTAGCGGGAGTGCGGAGGAGCAGTTCTTC
TRBV2	NA	NA	TRBJ2-1	CASCDGDNEQFF	TGTGCCAGCTGTGATGGGGACAATGAGCAGTTCTTC
TRBV7-9	NA	NA	TRBJ1-1	CASSDRVANTEAFF	TGTGCCAGCAGCGACCGAGTTGCGAACACTGAAGCTTTCTTT
TRBV27	NA	many	TRBJ2-1	CASSPLLRGHEQFF	TGTGCCAGCAGTCCACTGCTCAGGGGCCATGAGCAGTTCTTC
TRBV6-6	TRBD2	many	TRBJ2-1	CASSLQAGRLNEQFF	TGTGCCAGCAGTCTCCAAGCGGGACGACTCAATGAGCAGTTCTTC
TRBV30	NA	few	TRBJ2-2	CAWSVLGGRLTGELFF	TGTGCCTGGAGTGTACTTGGGGGGAGGTTGACCGGGGAGCTGTTTTTT
TRBV6-5	NA	few	TRBJ2-7	CASQRTYPYEQYF	TGTGCCAGCCAAAGGACCTACCCCTACGAGCAGTACTTC
TRBV2	TRBD1	NA	TRBJ1-4	CASSAPRRTGFYEKLFF	TGTGCCAGCAGTGCACCCCGACGGACAGGCTTTTATGAAAAACTGTTTTTT
TRBV20-1	TRBD1	few	TRBJ2-7	CSAGLGNRGPYEQYF	TGCAGTGCTGGTTTAGGGAACAGGGGGCCCTACGAGCAGTACTTC
TRBV5-5	NA	NA	TRBJ2-2	CASSSWQGMAGELFF	TGTGCCAGCAGCTCGTGGCAGGGGATGGCCGGGGAGCTGTTTTTT
TRBV4-1	TRBD1	NA	TRBJ1-2	CASSPGSTGGSANYGYTF	TGCGCCAGCAGCCCAGGTTCTACAGGGGGCAGTGCTAACTATGGCTACACCTTC
TRBV6-2/TRBV6-3	TRBD2	NA	TRBJ2-1	CASRGTSSYNEQFF	TGTGCCAGCAGGGGGACTAGCAGCTACAATGAGCAGTTCTTC
TRBV20-1	TRBD1	NA	TRBJ2-7	CSANLGTGVSYEQYF	TGCAGTGCTAATTTAGGGACAGGGGTCTCTTACGAGCAGTACTTC
TRBV27	NA	few	TRBJ1-1	CASSFRRRNTEAFF	TGTGCCAGCAGTTTTAGACGGAGGAACACTGAAGCTTTCTTT
TRBV5-1	TRBD1	few	TRBJ2-7	CASSLVATGNEQYF	TGCGCCAGCAGCTTGGTTGCGACAGGGAACGAGCAGTACTTC